This TCR beta chain was found in a study of blood T cell repertoires in COVID-19. Across the whole study: Samples taken during acute and convalescent COVID-19 were collected in the United States, Italy and Spain. PBMCs, B-cell-depleted T cells, or T cells provided the cDNA or gDNA that made up the material.

In the authors' methods: Scientists estimated how many nucleated cells there were by amplifying reference gene primers. TCRdb's table, derived via immunoSEQ multiplex PCR, lists solely in-frame clones and lacks some. Clonal size and the V and J genes are those of that table, whereas D and trimming came from the DNA. The sample contains just under 80,000 clones, 84% of which appear only once. The CDR3 is 15 residues long. Germline values: CDR1 MDHEN, CDR2 SYDVKM. Trimming took 7 bases from V and 4 from J; bases not matched to a gene: 13. The sequence was obtained from a human donor in a cohort sampled during active COVID-19. V and J are TRBV28 and TRBJ2-7; TRBD2 aligns across 7 bases. Material: peripheral blood. CDR3 amino acids: CASMTPQAGEYEQYF. As DNA, the CDR3 is TGTGCCAGCATGACCCCCCAGGCGGGAGAATACGAGCAGTACTTC.